The 20 T cell receptor beta chains listed next were all sequenced from one sample in a study of blood T cell repertoires in COVID-19. Some clones are missing from TCRdb's copy, which holds only in-frame ones; the method was immunoSEQ multiplex PCR. The sample lists 50,000 to 60,000 clones; 90% were seen once. Sequenced sample: peripheral blood. The source of these receptors is a man aged 35 to 55 with acute or convalescent COVID-19.

This sequence joins TRBV7-9 and TRBJ1-1, with 7 bases aligning to TRBD1. The CDR3 is made up of 12 amino acids. Trimming cost V 3 bases and J 8 bases; bases outside gene matches: 3. The germline V gene has CDR1 SEHNR and CDR2 FQNEAQ (reference sequence). CDR3 amino acids: CASSLTGPEAFF. CDR3 DNA: TGTGCCAGCAGCTTGACAGGGCCCGAAGCTTTCTTT.

The chain uses TRBV7-3 and TRBJ1-1; no definite D call. The CDR3 covers 14 residues. Germline V CDR1 and CDR2: SGHTA, FQGTGA. V was clipped by 1 base and J by 1 base, with 7 bases between them. The CDR3 nucleotides read TGTGCCAGCAGCTTAATGGGAGCGAACACTGAAGCTTTCTTT. Translating it yields CASSLMGANTEAFF.

V is TRBV3-1 (or the pseudogene TRBV3-2) and J is TRBJ1-4; tentatively, D is TRBD1 (5 bases). CDR1 LGHDT and CDR2 YNNKEL come from the germline V gene (reference sequence). Trimming took off 1 base at V and 8 bases at J, with 14 bases between the two ends. This CDR3 region has 15 residues. CDR3: CASSQGGGVQEKLFF. CDR3 in DNA: TGTGCCAGCAGCCAAGGAGGAGGGGTCCAAGAAAAACTGTTTTTT.

The rearrangement joins TRBV19 to TRBJ2-4; D not resolved. V lost 4 bases, J lost 3 bases, and 13 bases lay in between. CDR3 length: 15 residues. Germline V gives CDR1 LNHDA, CDR2 SQIVND (reference sequence). The CDR3 nucleotides read TGTGCCAGTAGTAGTGGTGCAACTTTCAAAAACATTCAGTACTTC. The encoded protein is CASSSGATFKNIQYF. Using reference TRBV19 and TRBJ2-4 for the parts outside the CDR3, the full variable domain is DGGITQSPKYLFRKEGQNVTLSCEQNLNHDAMYWYRQDPGQGLRLIYYSQIVNDFQKGDIAEGYSVSREKKESFPLTVTSAQKNPTAFYLCASSSGATFKNIQYFGAGTRLSVL.

V gene TRBV6-5 combines with J gene TRBJ1-2; D unclear. This CDR3 contains 13 residues. Germline lookup yields CDR1 MNHEY and CDR2 SVGAGI. Trimming cost V 2 bases and J 1 base, with 5 bases left between them. As DNA, the CDR3 is TGTGCCAGCAGTTACAACAGTAACTATGGCTACACCTTC. This codes for CASSYNSNYGYTF.

The chain carries TRBV18 and TRBJ1-2, with 8 bases aligning to TRBD1. V shed 3 bases and J 12 bases; nucleotides not matched to a gene: 9. Per germline, CDR1 KGHSH and CDR2 LQKENI. The CDR3 has 13 amino acids. The CDR3 DNA reads as TGTGCCAGCTCACCTGATGATACAGGGGGTCACACCTTC. This codes for CASSPDDTGGHTF.

The V and J genes are TRBV29-1 and TRBJ2-3; D possibly corresponds to TRBD2 (6 bases). The CDR3 runs to 16 residues. V was cut by 5 bases and J by 3 bases, with 21 bases left in between. Germline CDR1 reads SQVTM; CDR2 reads ANQGSEA. The CDR3, as DNA: TGCAGCGTTCATCAACCGGCGGGACGAGGTACAGATACGCAGTATTTT. Translating gives CSVHQPAGRGTDTQYF.

The chain uses TRBV4-3 and TRBJ2-1; 8 positions match TRBD2. The CDR3 has 16 residues. V lost 0 bases to trimming and J lost 2 bases; unmatched junction nucleotides: 3. Germline V gene sequence: CDR1 LGHNA, CDR2 YSLEER. DNA for the CDR3: TGCGCCAGCAGCCAAGACGGGAGGGTTACCTACAATGAGCAGTTCTTC. The encoded protein is CASSQDGRVTYNEQFF.

The chain employs TRBV12-3 or TRBV12-4 and TRBJ1-1, with 7 bases identical to TRBD1. V was clipped by 5 bases and J by 10 bases; unmatched bases: 4. The CDR3 covers 11 residues. The CDR3 DNA is TGTGCCAGCAGTGGACAGGTGGGAGCTTTCTTT. Translation: CASSGQVGAFF.

The chain is built from TRBV4-3 and TRBJ1-2; the match to TRBD1 covers 11 bases. Germline trimming cut 6 bases from V and 3 bases from J; bases unmatched to any gene: 6. This CDR3 contains 15 residues. The germline CDR1 and CDR2 sequences are LGHNA and YSLEER. The CDR3 here is CASRGDRGTDYGYTF. The CDR3 region has the DNA TGCGCCAGCAGGGGGGACAGGGGGACGGACTATGGCTACACCTTC.

The rearrangement links TRBV5-4 to TRBJ1-4, with 9 nucleotides matching TRBD1. The V and J ends lost 4 bases and 8 bases, in that order; junction bases with no gene match: 9. Per the germline V gene, CDR1 is SGHNT and CDR2 is YYREEE (reference sequence). The CDR3 runs 15 residues. For the CDR3, the DNA is TGTGCCAGCAGCAGGAACAGGGGGCTGGAAGAAAAACTGTTTTTT. Protein sequence: CASSRNRGLEEKLFF.

V and J are TRBV6-5 and TRBJ1-2; the match to TRBD1 covers 12 bases. CDR3 length: 14 residues. Germline lookup yields CDR1 MNHEY and CDR2 SVGAGI. The V segment lost 6 bases and the J segment 7 bases; nucleotides outside the gene matches: 6. CDR3 sequence (DNA): TGTGCCAGCAGCCCCGGGACAGGGGGCATTGGCTACACCTTC. Protein sequence: CASSPGTGGIGYTF.

The V call is TRBV3-1 (or the pseudogene TRBV3-2), the J call TRBJ2-5; D is perhaps TRBD2 (6 bases). Germline lookup yields CDR1 LGHDT and CDR2 YNNKEL (reference sequence). This CDR3 has 14 residues. With 6 bases removed from V and 4 bases from J, the gap between germline ends came to 15 bases. CDR3 in DNA: TGTGCCAGCAGTGGGAGGCTAGTGAGAGAGACCCAGTACTTC. It specifies CASSGRLVRETQYF.

The chain joins TRBV10-3 to TRBJ1-6; possibly TRBD1 for D (6 bases). The CDR3 extends over 15 amino acids. V lost 0 bases and J lost 9, with 12 bases in between. The germline CDR1 and CDR2 sequences are ENHRY and SYGVKD. As DNA, the CDR3 is TGTGCCATCAGTGAGTCACAGGGCATAGGTTCACCCCTCCACTTT. Translation gives CAISESQGIGSPLHF.

V gene TRBV18 combines with J gene TRBJ2-3; 8 bases are shared with TRBD1. CDR1 and CDR2 (germline): KGHSH, LQKENI. The CDR3 is 15 residues long. The junction had 7 bases not matched to a gene; V was cut back by 3 bases and J by 5 bases. CDR3 residues: CASSPSTGAVDTQYF. CDR3 DNA: TGTGCCAGCTCACCTTCGACAGGGGCGGTAGATACGCAGTATTTT. The full variable domain, completed using reference TRBV18 and TRBJ2-3, is NAGVMQNPRHLVRRRGQEARLRCSPMKGHSHVYWYRQLPEEGLKFMVYLQKENIIDESGMPKERFSAEFPKEGPSILRIQQVVRGDSAAYFCASSPSTGAVDTQYFGPGTRLTVL.

The genes are TRBV3-1 (or the pseudogene TRBV3-2) and TRBJ1-2, with 8 bases that match TRBD1. CDR3 size: 13 residues. Trimming at V came to 2 bases and at J to 7 bases, leaving 3 bases not matched to a gene. Germline V lookup: CDR1 LGHDT, CDR2 YNNKEL (reference sequence). The CDR3 loop reads CASSQSGGLGYTF. The CDR3 DNA reads as TGTGCCAGCAGCCAATCAGGGGGCCTTGGCTACACCTTC.

V and J are TRBV15 and TRBJ2-1; 13 bases align to TRBD2. Germline V gene lookup returns CDR1 LNHNV and CDR2 YYDKDF (reference sequence). The junction had 6 bases not matched to a gene; V was cut back by 1 base and J by 0 bases. This CDR3 has 19 amino acids. DNA for the CDR3: TGTGCCACCAGCAGAGCCGGACTAGCGGGAGTGGCCTCCTACAATGAGCAGTTCTTC. Translating it yields CATSRAGLAGVASYNEQFF.

The chain recombines TRBV27 with TRBJ2-6, with 9 bases fitting TRBD1. This CDR3 contains 18 residues. J was trimmed by 1 base and V by 5 bases; bases with no gene match: 9. CDR1 and CDR2 from the germline V gene are MNHEY and SMNVEV (reference sequence). In DNA form, the CDR3 reads TGTGCCAGCAGTCGGAGGGACAGGGCATCTTCTGGGGCCAACGTCCTGACTTTC. Its translation is CASSRRDRASSGANVLTF. Full variable domain (missing parts from reference TRBV27 and TRBJ2-6): EAQVTQNPRYLITVTGKKLTVTCSQNMNHEYMSWYRQDPGLGLRQIYYSMNVEVTDKGDVPEGYKVSRKEKRNFPLILESPSPNQTSLYFCASSRRDRASSGANVLTFGAGSRLTVL.

The CDR3 bases are TGTGCCAGCTCACCAATATCGGACAAGAAAGAGACCCAGTACTTC. It yields the protein CASSPISDKKETQYF. The chain links TRBV18 to TRBJ2-5, with D possibly being TRBD1 (5 bases). The CDR3 is 15 residues long. Per the germline V gene, CDR1 is KGHSH and CDR2 is LQKENI. V gave up 2 bases and J gave up 3 bases, with 13 bases separating them.

The V call is TRBV9, the J call TRBJ2-2; 8 bases match TRBD1. The CDR3 has 15 residues. The V gene's germline CDR1 is SGDLS and CDR2 YYNGEE. V shed 4 bases and J 1 base; nucleotides not matched to a gene: 3. The CDR3 is CASSYGTGNTGELFF. The CDR3 region has the DNA TGTGCCAGCAGCTACGGGACAGGGAACACCGGGGAGCTGTTTTTT.